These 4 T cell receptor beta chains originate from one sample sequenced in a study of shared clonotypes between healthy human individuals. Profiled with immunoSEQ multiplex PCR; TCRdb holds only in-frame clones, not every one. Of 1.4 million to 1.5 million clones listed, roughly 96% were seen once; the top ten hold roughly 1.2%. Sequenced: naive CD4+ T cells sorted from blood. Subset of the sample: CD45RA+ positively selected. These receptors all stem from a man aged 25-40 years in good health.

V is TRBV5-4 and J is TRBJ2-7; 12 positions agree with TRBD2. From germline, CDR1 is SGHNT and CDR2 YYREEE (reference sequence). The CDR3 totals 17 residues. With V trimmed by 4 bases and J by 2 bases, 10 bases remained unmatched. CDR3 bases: TGTGCCAGCAGCCCGTCCGGACTAGCGGGACGAGCCTACGAGCAGTACTTC. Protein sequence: CASSPSGLAGRAYEQYF.

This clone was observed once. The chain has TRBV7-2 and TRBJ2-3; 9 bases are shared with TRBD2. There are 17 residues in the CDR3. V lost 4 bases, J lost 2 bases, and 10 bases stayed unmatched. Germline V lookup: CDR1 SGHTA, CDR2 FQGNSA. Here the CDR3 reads CASSSRGASGITDTQYF. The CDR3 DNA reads TGTGCCAGCAGCTCCCGCGGGGCTAGCGGGATCACAGATACGCAGTATTTT.

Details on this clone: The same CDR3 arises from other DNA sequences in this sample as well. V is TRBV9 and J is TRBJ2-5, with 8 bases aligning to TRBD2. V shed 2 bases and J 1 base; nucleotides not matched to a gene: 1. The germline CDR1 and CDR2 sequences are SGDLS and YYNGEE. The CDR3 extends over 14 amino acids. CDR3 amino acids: CASSVGRGQETQYF. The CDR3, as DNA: TGTGCCAGCAGCGTCGGGAGGGGCCAAGAGACCCAGTACTTC.

The CDR3 DNA is TGTGCCAGCAGCCCGACAGGGGCTAATGAAAAACTGTTTTTT. It translates to CASSPTGANEKLFF. V gene TRBV11-2 combines with J gene TRBJ1-4; the match to TRBD1 covers 8 bases. The germline gives CDR1 SGHAT, CDR2 FQNNGV. CDR3 size: 14 residues. Losses at the gene ends were 5 bases for V and 3 bases for J; bases not matched to a gene: 2. The complete variable domain, with remaining parts taken from reference TRBV11-2 and TRBJ1-4, reads EAGVAQSPRYKIIEKRQSVAFWCNPISGHATLYWYQQILGQGPKLLIQFQNNGVVDDSQLPKDRFSAERLKGVDSTLKIQPAKLEDSAVYLCASSPTGANEKLFFGSGTQLSVL.